The clone carrying this TCR beta chain was seen many times. Antigen: not known. From roughly 400 ng of RNA, a library with molecular barcoded alpha/delta and beta/gamma adaptors was made. TCRdb reanalysed the reads using MiXCR and keeps one entry per CDR3 protein. The table shows 100,000 to 150,000 distinct CDR3 sequences, with around 14% occurring only once. The data derive from a study of read filtering for tumor transcriptome and immune sequencing. Overall study findings and caveats: Without single-read clonotypes, shared clonotype proportions correlated more between IR-seq and RNA-seq.

The germline V and J ends were trimmed by 9 bases and 0 bases, with 15 bases remaining between them. CDR3 size: 15 residues. CDR1 SGDLS and CDR2 YYNGEE come from the germline V gene. Sampling of bone marrow took place during active disease in every patient. This sequence joins TRBV9 and TRBJ2-2; D could derive from TRBD1 or TRBD2 (5 bases each). Sequencing input: a population of CD138-negative cells sorted from bone marrow. The clonotype comes from a donor at least 40 years old with multiple myeloma. The CDR3 here is CAKLGEVSNTGELFF. In DNA form, the CDR3 reads TGTGCCAAACTGGGGGAAGTGTCGAACACCGGGGAGCTGTTTTTT.